This TCR beta chain was observed in a study of blood T cell repertoires in COVID-19. In the study overall: The United States, Italy and Spain provided the acute and convalescent COVID-19 samples.

The protocol was immunoSEQ multiplex PCR, while the TCRdb copy is restricted to in-frame clones and leaves out a portion. Of 200,000 or so clones detected, about 85% appear once; the ten largest clones hold about 20%. This CDR3 region has 18 residues. V shed 3 bases and J 3 bases; nucleotides not matched to a gene: 11. Germline V CDR1 and CDR2: MDHEN, SYDVKM. V and J are TRBV28 and TRBJ2-2, with 9 bases fitting TRBD2. The clonotype was recovered from a person between 70 and 80 years old with COVID-19, enrolled during active disease. The sequenced material came from peripheral blood. CDR3: CASSFSPPLAGYTGELFF. Here the CDR3 DNA reads TGTGCCAGCAGTTTTTCTCCCCCGCTAGCGGGGTACACCGGGGAGCTGTTTTTT.